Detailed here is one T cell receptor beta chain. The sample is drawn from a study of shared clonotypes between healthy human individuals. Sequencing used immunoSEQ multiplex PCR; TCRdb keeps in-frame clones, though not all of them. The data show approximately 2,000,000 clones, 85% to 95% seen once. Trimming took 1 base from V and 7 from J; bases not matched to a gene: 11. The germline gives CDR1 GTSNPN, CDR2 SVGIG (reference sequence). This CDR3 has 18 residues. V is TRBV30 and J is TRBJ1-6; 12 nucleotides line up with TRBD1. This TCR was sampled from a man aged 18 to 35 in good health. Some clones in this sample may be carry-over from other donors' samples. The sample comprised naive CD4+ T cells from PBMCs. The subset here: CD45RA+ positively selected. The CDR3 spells CAWSETTGTGGWNSPLHF. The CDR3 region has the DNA TGTGCCTGGAGTGAAACCACCGGGACAGGGGGCTGGAATTCACCCCTCCACTTT.